The 20 T cell receptor beta chains reported below all come from one sample, sequenced in a study of blood T cell repertoires in COVID-19. Data came from immunoSEQ multiplex PCR; TCRdb stores just in-frame clones and leaves some out. The sample includes 210,000 or so clones, 70% to 90% seen only once; the top ten take 2.2%. Sequencing was carried out using peripheral blood. The receptors shown here come from a woman between 45 and 60 years old with acute or convalescent COVID-19.

The rearrangement joins TRBV5-1 to TRBJ2-1; TRBD2 aligns across 10 bases. The CDR3 extends over 16 amino acids. Losses at the gene ends were 4 bases for V and 9 bases for J; bases not matched to a gene: 13. Germline CDR1 and CDR2: SGHRS and YFSETQ. The CDR3 DNA sequence: TGCGCCAGCAGCCGGTCCCTAGCGGGGGATCTCAGTGAGCAGTTCTTC. This encodes CASSRSLAGDLSEQFF.

This rearrangement joins TRBV28 to TRBJ2-6, with D possibly TRBD1 on 5 matching bases. V gave up 7 bases and J gave up 0 bases, with 10 bases separating them. From germline, CDR1 is MDHEN and CDR2 SYDVKM. The CDR3 is 15 amino acids. The CDR3 DNA sequence: TGTGCCAGCACGAGACAGAGCTCTGGGGCCAACGTCCTGACTTTC. Amino acids: CASTRQSSGANVLTF.

The chain couples TRBV3-1 (or the pseudogene TRBV3-2) to TRBJ1-2; 7 bases map to TRBD1. J gave up 5 bases and V 4 bases, and 7 bases lay outside the gene matches. Germline lookup yields CDR1 LGHDT and CDR2 YNNKEL (reference sequence). The CDR3 extends over 14 amino acids. CDR3 region: CASSLRQGWYGYTF. The CDR3 nucleotides read TGTGCCAGCAGCCTCAGACAGGGTTGGTATGGCTACACCTTC.

As concerns this clone: This same CDR3 is encoded by further DNA sequences in the sample. CDR3 DNA sequence: TGTGCCAGCAGTCCCCGGGGGTCCTACGAGCAGTACTTC. It specifies CASSPRGSYEQYF. The gene calls are TRBV7-9 and TRBJ2-7; tentative D call: TRBD2 (6 bases). This CDR3 region has 13 residues. The V and J ends lost 6 bases and 1 base respectively, with 10 bases between them. In germline, CDR1 is SEHNR, CDR2 FQNEAQ (reference sequence).

The chain carries TRBV7-9 and TRBJ2-7; 9 bases match TRBD1. Germline CDR1 and CDR2: SEHNR and FQNEAQ (reference sequence). The CDR3 spans 15 residues. After removal of 5 bases from V and 2 bases from J, the junction contained 7 bases not matched to a gene. CDR3 nucleotide sequence: TGTGCCAGCAGCCCGGTCGGACAGGGGCCCTACGAGCAGTACTTC. This encodes CASSPVGQGPYEQYF.

This CDR3 is CASSYGTGKGGYTF. For the CDR3, the DNA is TGTGCCAGCAGCTACGGGACAGGGAAGGGTGGCTACACCTTC. The genes are TRBV7-9 and TRBJ1-2, with 9 bases that match TRBD1. The CDR3 spans 14 residues. V shed 4 bases, J shed 7 bases, and the junction held 7 bases outside the gene matches. Looked up from germline, CDR1 is SEHNR and CDR2 is FQNEAQ (reference sequence).

The CDR3 loop is CASSRRSSALNSYNEQFF. The DNA of the CDR3 is TGTGCCAGCAGCCGCCGGAGTAGCGCCCTCAACTCCTACAATGAGCAGTTCTTC. This sequence joins TRBV3-1 (or the pseudogene TRBV3-2) and TRBJ2-1; possibly TRBD2 for D (5 bases). The V gene's germline CDR1 is LGHDT and CDR2 YNNKEL (reference sequence). V was pared by 4 bases and J by 0 bases, with 19 bases between. The CDR3 has 18 amino acids.

V usage is TRBV27 and J usage is TRBJ1-5; TRBD1 is a possible D gene (6 bases). The CDR3 contains 13 residues. Between the trimmed V and J ends, which lost 7 bases and 3 bases, there was a span of 10 bases. Germline loops: CDR1 MNHEY, CDR2 SMNVEV (reference sequence). As DNA, the CDR3 is TGTGCCAGCAAGACAGGCCTCAATCAGCCCCAGCATTTT. It translates to CASKTGLNQPQHF.

The chain combines TRBV19 with TRBJ1-3; D remains ambiguous. The germline V gene has CDR1 LNHDA and CDR2 SQIVND (reference sequence). The CDR3 consists of 16 residues. V shed 1 base and J shed 4 bases, with 14 bases lying between them. As DNA, the CDR3 is TGTGCCAGTAGTATAGTATATCTCAAAGCCGGAAACACCATATATTTT. Protein: CASSIVYLKAGNTIYF.

This clone was found once. V usage is TRBV7-2 and J usage is TRBJ2-3, with D perhaps matching TRBD1 (5 bases). Germline CDR1 SGHTA, CDR2 FQGNSA. The CDR3 has 14 amino acids. V was pared by 0 bases and J by 9 bases, with 13 bases between. CDR3 sequence reads: CASSLAPVPGTQYF. In nucleotides, the CDR3 is TGTGCCAGCAGCTTAGCGCCTGTCCCAGGGACGCAGTATTTT.

The J gene is TRBJ1-1, the V gene TRBV10-3, with 10 bases that match TRBD1. The germline gives CDR1 ENHRY, CDR2 SYGVKD. The CDR3 is made up of 13 amino acids. Losses at the gene ends were 4 bases for V and 8 bases for J; bases not matched to a gene: 4. The CDR3 bases are TGTGCCATCAGTGCCGGGACAGGGGTCGAAGCTTTCTTT. This encodes CAISAGTGVEAFF.

At least ten counts were recorded for this clone. The chain uses TRBV19 and TRBJ1-2; 9 nucleotides align to TRBD1. The germline V gene encodes CDR1 LNHDA and CDR2 SQIVND (reference sequence). This CDR3 has 15 residues. V dropped 0 bases and J dropped 7; count of bases not matched to a gene: 6. The CDR3 nucleotides are TGTGCCAGTAGTATAGATCTCCTGACAGGGGGTGGCTACACCTTC. This codes for CASSIDLLTGGGYTF.

The chain employs TRBV19 and TRBJ2-1; the match to TRBD2 covers 14 bases. V was pared by 4 bases and J by 1 base, with 3 bases of the junction left unmatched. CDR1 LNHDA and CDR2 SQIVND come from the germline V gene (reference sequence). The CDR3 contains 17 residues. The CDR3: CASSKGLAGVSYNEQFF. CDR3 coding DNA: TGTGCCAGTAGTAAGGGACTAGCGGGAGTGTCCTACAATGAGCAGTTCTTC. The whole variable domain, filled in from reference TRBV19 and TRBJ2-1, reads DGGITQSPKYLFRKEGQNVTLSCEQNLNHDAMYWYRQDPGQGLRLIYYSQIVNDFQKGDIAEGYSVSREKKESFPLTVTSAQKNPTAFYLCASSKGLAGVSYNEQFFGPGTRLTVL.

This clone was counted between two and nine times. The chain has TRBV18 and TRBJ2-7, with TRBD2 matching over 9 bases. The germline gives CDR1 KGHSH, CDR2 LQKENI. The CDR3 extends over 16 amino acids. Losses at the gene ends were 2 bases for V and 0 bases for J; bases not matched to a gene: 5. The CDR3 protein is CASSPASGTVSYEQYF. CDR3 sequence (DNA): TGTGCCAGCTCACCAGCTAGCGGGACCGTCTCCTACGAGCAGTACTTC.

J is TRBJ1-4 and V is TRBV6-5; D unresolved. The ends were cut back, 7 bases at V and 4 bases at J, with 7 bases in the middle. CDR1 is MNHEY, CDR2 SVGAGI, per germline. The CDR3 extends over 12 amino acids. In DNA form, the CDR3 reads TGTGCCAGCACTTGGAGTAATGAAAAACTGTTTTTT. It encodes CASTWSNEKLFF.

This sequence joins TRBV18 and TRBJ1-6, with 9 bases identical to TRBD1. The CDR3 is made up of 14 amino acids. The V segment lost 5 bases and the J segment 6 bases; nucleotides outside the gene matches: 2. CDR1 and CDR2 (germline): KGHSH, LQKENI. CDR3 sequence: CASSTDRGNSPLHF. For the CDR3, the DNA is TGTGCCAGCTCAACGGACAGGGGTAATTCACCCCTCCACTTT.

J is TRBJ2-7 and V is TRBV27, with a tentative D call TRBD1 (6 bases). V dropped 5 bases and J dropped 6 bases, with 14 bases sitting between them. Looked up from germline, CDR1 is MNHEY and CDR2 is SMNVEV (reference sequence). This CDR3 spans 13 amino acids. In DNA, the CDR3 is TGTGCCAGCAGTCTTACCTCGACAGGCGAGCAGTACTTC. This encodes CASSLTSTGEQYF.

The chain carries TRBV7-9 and TRBJ2-1; TRBD2 agrees at 9 bases. This CDR3 spans 15 amino acids. J gave up 7 bases and V 3 bases, and 7 bases lay outside the gene matches. Per the germline V gene, CDR1 is SEHNR and CDR2 is FQNEAQ (reference sequence). CDR3 nucleotide sequence: TGTGCCAGCAGCTTGGGACTAGCCCGCCTTAATGAGCAGTTCTTC. This encodes CASSLGLARLNEQFF. Full variable domain (missing parts from reference TRBV7-9 and TRBJ2-1): DTGVSQNPRHKITKRGQNVTFRCDPISEHNRLYWYRQTLGQGPEFLTYFQNEAQLEKSRLLSDRFSAERPKGSFSTLEIQRTEQGDSAMYLCASSLGLARLNEQFFGPGTRLTVL.

This clone came up once. The V call is TRBV11-3, the J call TRBJ2-3, with no clear D. V was pared by 5 bases and J by 2 bases, with 11 bases between. The CDR3 length is 14 residues. CDR1 and CDR2 from the germline V gene are SGHNT and YENEEA. CDR3 in amino acids: CASSPPLSTDTQYF. CDR3 sequence (DNA): TGTGCCAGCAGCCCTCCCCTATCCACAGATACGCAGTATTTT. Looking up the rest from reference TRBV11-3 and TRBJ2-3 gives the full variable domain: EAGVVQSPRYKIIEKKQPVAFWCNPISGHNTLYWYLQNLGQGPELLIRYENEEAVDDSQLPKDRFSAERLKGVDSTLKIQPAELGDSAVYLCASSPPLSTDTQYFGPGTRLTVL.

This clone was observed once. The chain is built from TRBV12-5 and TRBJ2-3; unclear D gene. The germline V gene encodes CDR1 LGHNT and CDR2 FRNRAP. CDR3 length equals 13 residues. Trimming left V 3 bases short and J 2 bases short, with 6 bases between. The CDR3 DNA reads TGTGCTAGTGGTTTCCGACTCACAGATACGCAGTATTTT. Its translation: CASGFRLTDTQYF.